This entry concerns a single TCR beta chain. 13 Jbeta primers and 60 Vbeta primers were used for the PCR. The repertoire was sequenced with immunoSEQ multiplex PCR; TCRdb's copy has only in-frame clones and lacks some. The sample includes some 72,000 clones. The data were taken from a study of cytomegalovirus exposure and HLA in healthy donors. This CDR3 contains 15 residues. Trimming removed 5 bases from V and 2 bases from J; junction bases left unmatched: 7. CDR1 and CDR2 (germline): SGHNT, YENEEA. What was sequenced was PBMCs. This chain joins TRBV11-3 and TRBJ2-7, with 9 bases fitting TRBD2. This receptor was taken from a man in his forties in good health and CMV-seronegative. The CDR3 here is CASSRGGGKTYEQYF. For the CDR3, the DNA is TGTGCCAGCAGCCGCGGGGGGGGGAAAACCTACGAGCAGTACTTC.